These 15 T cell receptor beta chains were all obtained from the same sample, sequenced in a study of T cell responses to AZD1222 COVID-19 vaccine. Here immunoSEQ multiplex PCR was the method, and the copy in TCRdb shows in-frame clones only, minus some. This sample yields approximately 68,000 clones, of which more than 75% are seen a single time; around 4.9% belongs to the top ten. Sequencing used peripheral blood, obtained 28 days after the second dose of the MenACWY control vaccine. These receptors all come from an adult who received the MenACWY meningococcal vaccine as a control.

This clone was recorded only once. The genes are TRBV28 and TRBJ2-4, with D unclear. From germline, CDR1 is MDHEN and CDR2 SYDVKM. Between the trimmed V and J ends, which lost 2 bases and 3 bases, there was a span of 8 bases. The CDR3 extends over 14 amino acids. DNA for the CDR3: TGTGCCAGCAGTTTAGGGTCGGTCAAAAACATTCAGTACTTC. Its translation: CASSLGSVKNIQYF.

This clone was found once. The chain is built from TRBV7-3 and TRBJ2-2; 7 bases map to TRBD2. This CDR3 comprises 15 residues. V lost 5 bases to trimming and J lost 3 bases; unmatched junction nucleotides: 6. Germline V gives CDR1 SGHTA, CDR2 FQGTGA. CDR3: CASSTGTTYTGELFF. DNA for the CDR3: TGTGCCAGCAGCACCGGGACTACTTACACCGGGGAGCTGTTTTTT.

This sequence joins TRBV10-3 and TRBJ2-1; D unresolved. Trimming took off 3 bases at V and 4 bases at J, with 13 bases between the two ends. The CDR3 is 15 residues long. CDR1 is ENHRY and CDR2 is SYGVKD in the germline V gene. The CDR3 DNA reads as TGTGCCATCAGTGAACCCCGGACCATTTACAATGAGCAGTTCTTC. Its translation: CAISEPRTIYNEQFF.

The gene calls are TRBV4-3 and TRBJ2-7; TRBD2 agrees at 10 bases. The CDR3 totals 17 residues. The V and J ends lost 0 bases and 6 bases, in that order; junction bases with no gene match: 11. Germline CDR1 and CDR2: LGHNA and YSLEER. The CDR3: CASSQDRTASGSSEQYF. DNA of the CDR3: TGCGCCAGCAGCCAAGATAGAACGGCTAGCGGGAGCAGCGAGCAGTACTTC.

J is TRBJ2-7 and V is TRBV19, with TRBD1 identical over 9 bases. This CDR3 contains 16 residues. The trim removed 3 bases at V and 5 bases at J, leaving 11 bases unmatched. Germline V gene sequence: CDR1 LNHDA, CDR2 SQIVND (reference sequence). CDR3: CASSILAGQGKDEQYF. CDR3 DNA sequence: TGTGCCAGTAGTATTCTGGCGGGACAGGGTAAGGACGAGCAGTACTTC.

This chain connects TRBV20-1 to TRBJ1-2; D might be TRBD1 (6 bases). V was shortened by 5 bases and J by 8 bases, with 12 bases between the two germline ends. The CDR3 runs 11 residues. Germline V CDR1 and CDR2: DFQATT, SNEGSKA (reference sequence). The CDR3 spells CSAYHRVGYTF. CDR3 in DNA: TGCAGTGCTTACCACAGGGTCGGCTACACCTTC.

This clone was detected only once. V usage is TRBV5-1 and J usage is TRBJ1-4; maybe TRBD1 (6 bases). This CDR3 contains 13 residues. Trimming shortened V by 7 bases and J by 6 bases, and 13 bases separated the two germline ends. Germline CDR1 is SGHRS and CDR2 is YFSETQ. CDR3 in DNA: TGCGCCAGCGGGAACAGGGCGGATGAAAAACTGTTTTTT. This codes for CASGNRADEKLFF.

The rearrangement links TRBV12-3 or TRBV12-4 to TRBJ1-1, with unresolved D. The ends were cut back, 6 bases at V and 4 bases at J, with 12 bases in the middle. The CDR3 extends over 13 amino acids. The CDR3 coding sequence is TGTGCCAGCAGGATCGAAGGAGCCACTGAAGCTTTCTTT. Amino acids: CASRIEGATEAFF.

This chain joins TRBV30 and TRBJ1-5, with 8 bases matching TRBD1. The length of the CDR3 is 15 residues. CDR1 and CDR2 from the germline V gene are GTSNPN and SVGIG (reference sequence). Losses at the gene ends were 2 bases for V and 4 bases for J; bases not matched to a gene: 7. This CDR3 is CAWSLTGALNQPQHF. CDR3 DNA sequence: TGTGCCTGGAGTCTGACAGGGGCTCTTAATCAGCCCCAGCATTTT.

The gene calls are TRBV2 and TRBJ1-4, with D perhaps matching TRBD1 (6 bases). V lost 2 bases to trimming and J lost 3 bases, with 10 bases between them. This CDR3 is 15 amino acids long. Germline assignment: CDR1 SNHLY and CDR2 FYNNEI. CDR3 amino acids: CASSEQGLANEKLFF. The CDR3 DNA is TGTGCCAGCAGTGAACAGGGGCTAGCTAATGAAAAACTGTTTTTT.

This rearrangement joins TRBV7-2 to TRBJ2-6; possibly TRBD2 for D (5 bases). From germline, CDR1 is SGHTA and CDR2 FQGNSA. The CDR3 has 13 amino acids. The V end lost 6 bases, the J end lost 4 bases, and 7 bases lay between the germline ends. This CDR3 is CASRGSGANVLTF. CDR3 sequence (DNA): TGTGCCAGCAGAGGGAGCGGGGCCAACGTCCTGACTTTC. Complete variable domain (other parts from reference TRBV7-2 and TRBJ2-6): GAGVSQSPSNKVTEKGKDVELRCDPISGHTALYWYRQSLGQGLEFLIYFQGNSAPDKSGLPSDRFSAERTGGSVSTLTIQRTQQEDSAVYLCASRGSGANVLTFGAGSRLTVL.

CDR3 loop: CASSLHRGSNQPQHF. The CDR3 bases are TGTGCCAGCAGTTTACACCGGGGTAGCAATCAGCCCCAGCATTTT. The rearrangement uses TRBV28 and TRBJ1-5, with D uncertain. CDR1 and CDR2 (germline): MDHEN, SYDVKM. V lost 2 bases and J 0 bases, leaving 8 bases between the germline ends. This CDR3 has 15 residues.

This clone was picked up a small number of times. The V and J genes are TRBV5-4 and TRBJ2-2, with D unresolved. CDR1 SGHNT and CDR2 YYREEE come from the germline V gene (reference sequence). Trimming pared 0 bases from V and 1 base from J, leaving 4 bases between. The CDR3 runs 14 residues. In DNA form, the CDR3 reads TGTGCCAGCAGCTTGGAGGGGAACACCGGGGAGCTGTTTTTT. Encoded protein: CASSLEGNTGELFF.

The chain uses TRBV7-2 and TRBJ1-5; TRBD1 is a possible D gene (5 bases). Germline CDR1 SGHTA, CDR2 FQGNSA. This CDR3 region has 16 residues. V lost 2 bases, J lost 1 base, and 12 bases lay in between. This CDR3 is CASSLHGRESNQPQHF. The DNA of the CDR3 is TGTGCCAGCAGCTTACATGGCAGGGAGAGCAATCAGCCCCAGCATTTT.

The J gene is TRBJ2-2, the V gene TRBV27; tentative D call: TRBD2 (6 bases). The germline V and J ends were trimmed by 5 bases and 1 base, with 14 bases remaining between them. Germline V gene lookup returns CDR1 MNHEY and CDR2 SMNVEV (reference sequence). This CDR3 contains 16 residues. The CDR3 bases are TGTGCCAGCAGTCCCCGGGGTAGCGGGAACACCGGGGAGCTGTTTTTT. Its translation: CASSPRGSGNTGELFF.